Listed here are 7 T cell receptor beta chains from one sample, sequenced in a study of cytomegalovirus exposure and HLA in healthy donors. Libraries were prepared by immunoSEQ multiplex PCR; TCRdb keeps only in-frame clonotypes and omits some of them. The sample yields roughly 62,000 clones, 75% to 95% seen once. Sequences were obtained from PBMCs. These receptors all come from a woman aged 25 to 39 in good health and CMV-seronegative.

The CDR3 DNA reads as TGTGCCAGTAGTCCCGACGACAGGGGGGCCGAAAAACTGTTTTTT. Translation gives CASSPDDRGAEKLFF. This sequence joins TRBV19 and TRBJ1-4, with 9 positions matching TRBD1. The CDR3 spans 15 residues. Trimming took 5 bases from V and 8 from J; bases not matched to a gene: 9. Germline CDR1 LNHDA, CDR2 SQIVND (reference sequence).

The CDR3 nucleotides are TGTGCCAGCAGCCAAGATACCCCCCGGGATAGTGAAGCTTTCTTT. Translating gives CASSQDTPRDSEAFF. The chain is built from TRBV14 and TRBJ1-1; D not certain. The CDR3 runs 15 residues. V was cut by 0 bases and J by 7 bases, with 15 bases left in between. Germline V gene sequence: CDR1 SGHDN, CDR2 FVKESK.

Only one count was recorded for this clone. The chain employs TRBV7-2 and TRBJ2-3; 7 bases fit TRBD1. The CDR3 has 14 residues. CDR1 is SGHTA, CDR2 FQGNSA, per germline. V lost 5 bases, J lost 1 base, and 3 bases stayed unmatched. The DNA for the CDR3 is TGTGCCAGCAGCGAAACAGGGGGCACAGATACGCAGTATTTT. Amino acid sequence: CASSETGGTDTQYF.

The rearrangement links TRBV25-1 to TRBJ2-2, with a weak D call TRBD2 (6 bases). The germline gives CDR1 MGHDK, CDR2 SYGVNS. There are 15 residues in the CDR3. V was cut by 4 bases and J by 3 bases, with 12 bases left in between. CDR3 DNA sequence: TGTGCCAGCAGTGTGCAGGAGGGACACACCGGGGAGCTGTTTTTT. Its translation: CASSVQEGHTGELFF.

This clone occurred once. The chain uses TRBV6-5 and TRBJ2-2; 9 bases align to TRBD2. V lost 6 bases and J lost 3; bases outside the gene matches: 5. This CDR3 is built from 15 residues. CDR1 and CDR2 (germline): MNHEY, SVGAGI. In DNA form, the CDR3 reads TGTGCCAGCAGCTTTCTAGCGGGGTACACCGGGGAGCTGTTTTTT. It encodes CASSFLAGYTGELFF.

V usage is TRBV11-2 and J usage is TRBJ2-1; 9 nucleotides agree with TRBD2. CDR3 size: 17 residues. The germline V gene encodes CDR1 SGHAT and CDR2 FQNNGV. J was trimmed by 5 bases and V by 2 bases; bases with no gene match: 10. The CDR3 region has the DNA TGTGCCAGCAGCTTACCTTTGCGCGGGAGGGCCGACAATGAGCAGTTCTTC. Protein: CASSLPLRGRADNEQFF. Filled out from reference TRBV11-2 and TRBJ2-1, the complete variable domain reads EAGVAQSPRYKIIEKRQSVAFWCNPISGHATLYWYQQILGQGPKLLIQFQNNGVVDDSQLPKDRFSAERLKGVDSTLKIQPAKLEDSAVYLCASSLPLRGRADNEQFFGPGTRLTVL.

V gene TRBV27 combines with J gene TRBJ2-1; 7 bases match TRBD2. There are 18 residues in the CDR3. Germline CDR1 MNHEY, CDR2 SMNVEV (reference sequence). J was trimmed by 2 bases and V by 8 bases; bases with no gene match: 18. CDR3 coding DNA: TGTGCCAGCGCCTCGGGGGGAACCGAGTCCTTAACCTACAATGAGCAGTTCTTC. Translating gives CASASGGTESLTYNEQFF.